The clone carrying this T cell receptor beta chain was observed at least ten times. What it binds is unknown. One base away lies a much larger clone, so this may be a sequencing read error. Germline CDR1 reads SQVTM; CDR2 reads ANQGSEA. The CDR3 sequence is 14 residues long. Trimming pared 0 bases from V and 0 bases from J, leaving 8 bases between. Profiling of TCR beta VDJ combinations and CDR3 sequences used genomic DNA as template. TCRdb re-called the reads with MiXCR, one entry per CDR3 protein. The table records 55,000 to 80,000 distinct CDR3 sequences, roughly 50% of them present only once. The source of the sample is a study of CD8+CD57+ T cells in acquired aplastic anemia. Findings and limits, study-wide: Common to patients and controls were around 30 CD8+ CDR3 sequences.

The receptor was derived from a human donor in good health, serving as a control. The sample comprised sorted CD4+, CD8+, or CD8+CD57+ T cells (not recorded which) from PBMCs. The chain recombines TRBV29-1 with TRBJ1-2; D is uncertain. The CDR3 is CSVEDCTANYGYTF. For the CDR3, the DNA is TGCAGCGTTGAAGACTGCACAGCTAACTATGGCTACACCTTC.